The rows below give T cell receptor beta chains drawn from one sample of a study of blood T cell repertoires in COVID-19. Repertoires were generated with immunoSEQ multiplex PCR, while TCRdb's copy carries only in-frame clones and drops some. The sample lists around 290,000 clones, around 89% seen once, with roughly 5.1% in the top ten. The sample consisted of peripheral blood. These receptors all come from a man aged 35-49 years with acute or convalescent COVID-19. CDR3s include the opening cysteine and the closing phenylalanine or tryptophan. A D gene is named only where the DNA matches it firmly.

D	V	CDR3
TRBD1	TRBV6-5	CASRRDSYNEQFF
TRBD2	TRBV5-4	CASSLAGGTDTQYF
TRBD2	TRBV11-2	CASSLERGGREQFF
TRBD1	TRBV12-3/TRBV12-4	CASTGTGDGYTF
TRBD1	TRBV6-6	CASSYGQDYGYTF
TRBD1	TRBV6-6	CASSNDRVNSYNEQFF
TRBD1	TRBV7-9	CASSSGRGGGNTEAFF
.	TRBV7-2	CASSLEGTYREQFF
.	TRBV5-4	CASSPGTGFYEQYF
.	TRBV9	CASSRRVVGTEAFF
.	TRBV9	CASSVGSVAGELFF
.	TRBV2	CASRVQVAGTEAFF
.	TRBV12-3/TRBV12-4	CASSPSLSYEQYF
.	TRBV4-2	CASSQDRQGGLYEQYF
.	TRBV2	CASSGGAGNQPQHF
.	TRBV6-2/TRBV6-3	CASSYLAGRPVYEQYF
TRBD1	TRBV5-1	CASSLVQGATEAFF
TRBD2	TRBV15	CATSRDSGLAGGNEQFF
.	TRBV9	CASSVAAGDTGELFF
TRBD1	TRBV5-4	CASSRILQGPMEQYF
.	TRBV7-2	CASSPSSREFEGYTF
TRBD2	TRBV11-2	CASSLAPGLAGGYTGELFF